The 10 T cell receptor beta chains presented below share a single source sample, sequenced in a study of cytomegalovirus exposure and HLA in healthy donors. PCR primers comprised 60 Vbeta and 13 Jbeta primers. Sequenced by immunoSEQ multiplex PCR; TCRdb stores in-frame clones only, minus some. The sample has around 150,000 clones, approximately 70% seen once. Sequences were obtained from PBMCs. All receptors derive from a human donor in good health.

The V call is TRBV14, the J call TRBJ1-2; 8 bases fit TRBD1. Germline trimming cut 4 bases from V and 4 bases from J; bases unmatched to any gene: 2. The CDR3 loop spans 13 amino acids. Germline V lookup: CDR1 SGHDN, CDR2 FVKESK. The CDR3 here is CASSPDRVYGYTF. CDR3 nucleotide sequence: TGTGCCAGCAGCCCGGACAGGGTCTATGGCTACACCTTC.

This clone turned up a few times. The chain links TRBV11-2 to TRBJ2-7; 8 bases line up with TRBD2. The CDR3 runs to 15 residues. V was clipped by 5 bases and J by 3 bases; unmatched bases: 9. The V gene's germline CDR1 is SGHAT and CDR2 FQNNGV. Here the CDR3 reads CASSPSGGLVYEQYF. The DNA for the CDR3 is TGTGCCAGCAGCCCCTCGGGGGGACTAGTCTACGAGCAGTACTTC.

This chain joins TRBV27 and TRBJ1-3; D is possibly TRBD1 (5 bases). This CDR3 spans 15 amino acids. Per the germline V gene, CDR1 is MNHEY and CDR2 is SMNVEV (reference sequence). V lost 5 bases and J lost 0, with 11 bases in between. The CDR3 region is CASSLTASSGNTIYF. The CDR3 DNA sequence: TGTGCCAGCAGTCTGACAGCGAGCTCTGGAAACACCATATATTTT.

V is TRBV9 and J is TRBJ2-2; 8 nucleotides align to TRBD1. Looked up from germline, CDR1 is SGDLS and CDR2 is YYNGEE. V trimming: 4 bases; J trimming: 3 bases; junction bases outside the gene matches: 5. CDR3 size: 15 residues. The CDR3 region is CASSTRGRDTGELFF. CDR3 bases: TGTGCCAGCAGCACCAGGGGGCGGGACACCGGGGAGCTGTTTTTT.

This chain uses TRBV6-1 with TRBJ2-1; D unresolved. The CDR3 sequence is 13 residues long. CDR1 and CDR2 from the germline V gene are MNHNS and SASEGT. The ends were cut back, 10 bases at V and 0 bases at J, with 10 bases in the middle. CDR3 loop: CATQSLSYNEQFF. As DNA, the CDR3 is TGTGCCACCCAGTCCCTCTCCTACAATGAGCAGTTCTTC.

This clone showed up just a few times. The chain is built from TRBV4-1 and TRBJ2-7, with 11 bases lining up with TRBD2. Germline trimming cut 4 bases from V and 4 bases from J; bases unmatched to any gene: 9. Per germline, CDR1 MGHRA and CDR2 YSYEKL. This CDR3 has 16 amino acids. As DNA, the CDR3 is TGCGCCAGCAGCCGCGATTGGGGACTAGCGGATTACGAGCAGTACTTC. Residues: CASSRDWGLADYEQYF.

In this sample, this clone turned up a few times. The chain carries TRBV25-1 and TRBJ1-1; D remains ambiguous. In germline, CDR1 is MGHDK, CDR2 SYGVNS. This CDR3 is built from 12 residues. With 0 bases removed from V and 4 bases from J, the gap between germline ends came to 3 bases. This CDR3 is CASSEYSTEAFF. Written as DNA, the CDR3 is TGTGCCAGCAGTGAATACAGCACTGAAGCTTTCTTT.

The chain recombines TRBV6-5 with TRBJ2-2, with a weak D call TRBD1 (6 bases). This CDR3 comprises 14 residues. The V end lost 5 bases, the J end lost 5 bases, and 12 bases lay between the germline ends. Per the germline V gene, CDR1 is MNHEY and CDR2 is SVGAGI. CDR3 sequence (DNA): TGTGCCAGCAGTAAAGTAGGGGGAACCGGGGAGCTGTTTTTT. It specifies CASSKVGGTGELFF.

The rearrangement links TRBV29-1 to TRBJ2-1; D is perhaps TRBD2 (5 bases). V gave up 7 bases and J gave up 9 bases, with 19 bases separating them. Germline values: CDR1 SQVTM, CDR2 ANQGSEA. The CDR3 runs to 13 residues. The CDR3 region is CSARIGETIEQFF. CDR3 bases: TGCAGCGCCCGAATCGGAGAGACTATTGAGCAGTTCTTC.

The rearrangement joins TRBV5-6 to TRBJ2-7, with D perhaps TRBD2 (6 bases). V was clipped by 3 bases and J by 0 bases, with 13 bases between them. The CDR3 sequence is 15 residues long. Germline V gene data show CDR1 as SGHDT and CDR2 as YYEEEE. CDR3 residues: CASSWGLRTSYEQYF. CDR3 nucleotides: TGTGCCAGCAGCTGGGGACTCAGGACCTCCTACGAGCAGTACTTC.